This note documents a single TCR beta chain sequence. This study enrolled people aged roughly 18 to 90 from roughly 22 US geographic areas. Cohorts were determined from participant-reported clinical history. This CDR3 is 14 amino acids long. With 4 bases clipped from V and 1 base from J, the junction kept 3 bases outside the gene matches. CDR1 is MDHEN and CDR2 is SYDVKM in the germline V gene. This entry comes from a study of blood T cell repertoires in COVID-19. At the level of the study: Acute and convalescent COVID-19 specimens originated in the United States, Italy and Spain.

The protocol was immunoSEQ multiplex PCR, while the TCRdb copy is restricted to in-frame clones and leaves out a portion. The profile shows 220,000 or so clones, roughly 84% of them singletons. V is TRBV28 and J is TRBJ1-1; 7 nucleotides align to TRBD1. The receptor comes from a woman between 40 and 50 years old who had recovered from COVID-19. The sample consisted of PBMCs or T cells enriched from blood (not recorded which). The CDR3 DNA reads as TGTGCCAGCAGTTCAGGACAGGCGAACACTGAAGCTTTCTTT. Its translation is CASSSGQANTEAFF.